Listed here are 19 T cell receptor beta chains from one sample, sequenced in a study of blood T cell repertoires in COVID-19. TCRdb's copy holds only in-frame clones and misses some; the assay was immunoSEQ multiplex PCR. The sample lists under 150,000 clones; more than 80% were seen once. What was sequenced was peripheral blood. These receptors came from a human donor with acute or convalescent COVID-19. The donor label of this sample is uncertain.

The rearrangement links TRBV29-1 to TRBJ1-1; D is perhaps TRBD1 (5 bases). From germline, CDR1 is SQVTM and CDR2 ANQGSEA. The CDR3 is 13 residues long. V lost 6 bases, J lost 3 bases, and 14 bases lay in between. CDR3 bases: TGCAGCGTCTCCCAAACGGGGGACACTGAAGCTTTCTTT. It specifies CSVSQTGDTEAFF.

In this sample, this clone turned up a few times. This chain joins TRBV5-1 and TRBJ1-1; 10 nucleotides agree with TRBD1. Germline V CDR1 and CDR2: SGHRS, YFSETQ. J lost 3 bases, V lost 5 bases, and 7 bases had no gene match. The CDR3 runs to 15 residues. The CDR3 region is CASSFTGTGDTEAFF. For the CDR3, the DNA is TGCGCCAGCAGTTTCACCGGGACAGGGGACACTGAAGCTTTCTTT.

This sequence joins TRBV4-2 and TRBJ1-1; D gene uncertain. The length of the CDR3 is 14 residues. Between the trimmed V and J ends, which lost 0 bases and 3 bases, there was a span of 8 bases. In germline, CDR1 is LGHNA, CDR2 YNFKEQ. CDR3 sequence reads: CASSQDLGDTEAFF. The DNA for the CDR3 is TGTGCCAGCAGCCAAGATCTGGGCGACACTGAAGCTTTCTTT.

Written as DNA, the CDR3 is TGTGCCAGCAGCTCCGCCGTGCTGCGGCCGAGCTCCTACAATGAGCAGTTCTTC. It codes for CASSSAVLRPSSYNEQFF. This sequence joins TRBV5-4 and TRBJ2-1; D is undetermined. Per the germline V gene, CDR1 is SGHNT and CDR2 is YYREEE (reference sequence). V was cut by 3 bases and J by 0 bases, with 19 bases left in between. The CDR3 totals 18 residues.

The chain uses TRBV6-5 and TRBJ2-3, with TRBD1 as a possible D gene (6 bases). The CDR3 extends over 15 amino acids. Germline CDR1 MNHEY, CDR2 SVGAGI. V dropped 9 bases and J dropped 2 bases, with 18 bases sitting between them. CDR3 loop: CASGTGTSATDTQYF. Here the CDR3 DNA reads TGTGCCAGTGGTACCGGGACATCCGCCACAGATACGCAGTATTTT.

The gene calls are TRBV5-5 and TRBJ2-4, with 7 bases aligning to TRBD1. The CDR3 consists of 13 residues. Germline V gene data show CDR1 as SGHKS and CDR2 as YYEKEE (reference sequence). After removal of 3 bases from V and 4 bases from J, the junction contained 1 base not matched to a gene. The CDR3 DNA reads as TGTGCCAGCAGCTGGGGACAGAAAAACATTCAGTACTTC. Translation: CASSWGQKNIQYF.

This chain joins TRBV3-1 (or the pseudogene TRBV3-2) and TRBJ1-1, with 7 bases lining up with TRBD1. The J segment lost 3 bases and the V segment lost 4 bases, leaving 5 bases of the junction unmatched. CDR1 is LGHDT and CDR2 is YNNKEL in the germline V gene (reference sequence). The CDR3 loop spans 14 amino acids. The CDR3 bases are TGTGCCAGCAGCCCGTACACAGGGGACACTGAAGCTTTCTTT. Its protein is CASSPYTGDTEAFF.

This chain joins TRBV19 and TRBJ2-3; 8 nucleotides agree with TRBD2. Looked up from germline, CDR1 is LNHDA and CDR2 is SQIVND (reference sequence). The CDR3 runs to 15 residues. J gave up 1 base and V 5 bases, and 5 bases lay outside the gene matches. The CDR3 region has the DNA TGTGCCAGTAGTGCCTCGGGGGGGCGCACAGATACGCAGTATTTT. Amino acids: CASSASGGRTDTQYF.

V gene TRBV12-3 or TRBV12-4 combines with J gene TRBJ1-5; D is ambiguous. The CDR3 runs 13 residues. V shed 4 bases and J shed 8 bases, with 12 bases lying between them. CDR3 loop: CASSSRWSEPQHF. CDR3 sequence (DNA): TGTGCCAGCAGTTCCCGGTGGAGCGAGCCCCAGCATTTT.

The chain uses TRBV7-2 and TRBJ2-1, with a weak D call TRBD1 (6 bases). The CDR3 loop spans 13 amino acids. Germline assignment: CDR1 SGHTA and CDR2 FQGNSA. Trimming removed 5 bases from V and 10 bases from J, with 15 bases in between. As DNA, the CDR3 is TGTGCCAGCAGCGTATCCACCGGGACAGAGCAGTTCTTC. It is translated as CASSVSTGTEQFF. Filled out from reference TRBV7-2 and TRBJ2-1, the complete variable domain reads GAGVSQSPSNKVTEKGKDVELRCDPISGHTALYWYRQSLGQGLEFLIYFQGNSAPDKSGLPSDRFSAERTGGSVSTLTIQRTQQEDSAVYLCASSVSTGTEQFFGPGTRLTVL.

V usage is TRBV3-1 (or the pseudogene TRBV3-2) and J usage is TRBJ2-3, with 8 bases fitting TRBD2. Germline lookup yields CDR1 LGHDT and CDR2 YNNKEL (reference sequence). The CDR3 length is 20 residues. Trimming took 4 bases from V and 0 from J; bases not matched to a gene: 18. CDR3 nucleotides: TGTGCCAGCAGCCGCATACAATGGCGGGGGGCCGATTCTAGCACAGATACGCAGTATTTT. It specifies CASSRIQWRGADSSTDTQYF.

Only a few counts were recorded for this clone. The chain has TRBV9 and TRBJ2-3; TRBD2 matches at 8 bases. CDR3 length equals 13 residues. V shed 3 bases, J shed 6 bases, and the junction held 3 bases outside the gene matches. The germline gives CDR1 SGDLS, CDR2 YYNGEE. The CDR3 is CASSAGGPDTQYF. The CDR3 DNA sequence: TGTGCCAGCAGCGCGGGGGGGCCGGATACGCAGTATTTT. The variable domain in full, completed from reference TRBV9 and TRBJ2-3, reads DSGVTQTPKHLITATGQRVTLRCSPRSGDLSVYWYQQSLDQGLQFLIQYYNGEERAKGNILERFSAQQFPDLHSELNLSSLELGDSALYFCASSAGGPDTQYFGPGTRLTVL.

The chain uses TRBV7-8 and TRBJ2-1; TRBD2 matches 11 bases. CDR3 length: 15 amino acids. V was pared by 8 bases and J by 5 bases, with 8 bases of the junction left unmatched. Germline V CDR1 and CDR2: SGHVS, FQNEAQ. This CDR3 is CASVLAGGPNNEQFF. The CDR3 coding sequence is TGTGCCAGCGTTCTAGCGGGGGGTCCTAACAATGAGCAGTTCTTC.

This clone was picked up a small number of times. The chain recombines TRBV29-1 with TRBJ1-6, with 7 bases matching TRBD1. Per the germline V gene, CDR1 is SQVTM and CDR2 is ANQGSEA. The CDR3 sequence is 14 residues long. Trimming took 5 bases from V and 8 from J; bases not matched to a gene: 9. The CDR3 DNA reads as TGCAGCGTTACCCTAGAGGGGGCCGATTCACCCCTCCACTTT. Translation: CSVTLEGADSPLHF.

V is TRBV2 and J is TRBJ1-1; D might be TRBD1 (5 bases). Germline V gene sequence: CDR1 SNHLY, CDR2 FYNNEI. With 5 bases removed from V and 3 bases from J, the gap between germline ends came to 10 bases. The CDR3 consists of 13 residues. The CDR3 sequence: CASSLQGYTEAFF. CDR3 bases: TGTGCCAGCAGTCTGCAGGGCTACACTGAAGCTTTCTTT. Full variable domain (rest looked up from reference TRBV2 and TRBJ1-1): EPEVTQTPSHQVTQMGQEVILRCVPISNHLYFYWYRQILGQKVEFLVSFYNNEISEKSEIFDDQFSVERPDGSNFTLKIRSTKLEDSAMYFCASSLQGYTEAFFGQGTRLTVV.

Comment on this clone: The same CDR3 arises from other DNA sequences in this sample as well. The genes are TRBV7-9 and TRBJ1-1, with no clear D. Trimming took 5 bases from V and 5 from J, leaving 12 bases between them. The CDR3 totals 13 residues. Germline lookup yields CDR1 SEHNR and CDR2 FQNEAQ (reference sequence). The CDR3 nucleotides read TGTGCCAGCAGCCTGGGAGGCGGGACTGAAGCTTTCTTT. Its protein product is CASSLGGGTEAFF.

J is TRBJ1-4 and V is TRBV19; tentatively, D is TRBD1 (6 bases). The V end was cut by 4 bases, the J end by 8 bases, with 8 bases between. This CDR3 contains 12 residues. Germline V CDR1 and CDR2: LNHDA, SQIVND (reference sequence). The CDR3 bases are TGTGCCAGTAGTACGAGGGGGGAAAAACTGTTTTTT. It encodes CASSTRGEKLFF.

This clone was seen a single time. The chain recombines TRBV9 with TRBJ1-2; D is uncertain. The CDR3 covers 15 residues. V was shortened by 4 bases and J by 4 bases, with 17 bases between the two germline ends. CDR1 and CDR2 from the germline V gene are SGDLS and YYNGEE. The CDR3 DNA sequence: TGTGCCAGCAGCTCCTTCAGCGGGCCTTTCTATGGCTACACCTTC. This encodes CASSSFSGPFYGYTF. Using reference TRBV9 and TRBJ1-2 for the parts outside the CDR3, the full variable domain is DSGVTQTPKHLITATGQRVTLRCSPRSGDLSVYWYQQSLDQGLQFLIQYYNGEERAKGNILERFSAQQFPDLHSELNLSSLELGDSALYFCASSSFSGPFYGYTFGSGTRLTVV.

The rearrangement links TRBV7-3 to TRBJ2-5; D is unresolved. Per germline, CDR1 SGHTA and CDR2 FQGTGA. The CDR3 is 15 residues long. Trimming took off 4 bases at V and 0 bases at J, with 12 bases between the two ends. The CDR3 nucleotides read TGTGCCAGCAGCTCATCGAGCCAGGACCAAGAGACCCAGTACTTC. Translated: CASSSSSQDQETQYF. Full variable domain (missing parts from reference TRBV7-3 and TRBJ2-5): GAGVSQTPSNKVTEKGKYVELRCDPISGHTALYWYRQSLGQGPEFLIYFQGTGAADDSGLPNDRFFAVRPEGSVSTLKIQRTERGDSAVYLCASSSSSQDQETQYFGPGTRLLVL.